This paragraph reports one T cell receptor beta chain. V was cut by 4 bases and J by 0 bases, with 9 bases left in between. This CDR3 region has 14 residues. In germline, CDR1 is SGHVS, CDR2 FQNEAQ. This entry comes from a study of T cell responses to AZD1222 COVID-19 vaccine. Doses given second, at about 4 or about 12 weeks, were pooled. Assay used: immunoSEQ multiplex PCR; TCRdb lists only in-frame clones, some missing. Among about 160,000 clones listed, approximately 92% were seen once. The TCR comes from an adult who received the AZD1222 COVID-19 vaccine. The specimen comprised peripheral blood, sampled 28 days after the second AZD1222 dose. J is TRBJ2-5 and V is TRBV7-8, with a possible D match to TRBD1 (5 bases). The DNA for the CDR3 is TGTGCCAGCAGCTCGGACATCTACCAAGAGACCCAGTACTTC. Translation: CASSSDIYQETQYF.